The next 18 T cell receptor beta chains were all read from a single sample in a study of lymphopenia after photon versus proton radiotherapy. The repertoire was sequenced with immunoSEQ multiplex PCR; TCRdb's copy has only in-frame clones and lacks some. The data contain about 12,000 clones, roughly 90% of them seen just once; the ten biggest clones take up 3.3%. Sequencing used peripheral blood, obtained from a patient treated with proton-based radiotherapy. These receptors were collected from a man aged 55-75 years with pancreatic cancer.

The chain recombines TRBV28 with TRBJ2-6; D could derive from TRBD1 or TRBD2 (6 bases each). The CDR3 extends over 18 amino acids. Trimming took 6 bases from V and 2 from J, leaving 20 bases between them. Germline V gene lookup returns CDR1 MDHEN and CDR2 SYDVKM. The CDR3 is CASSPGRRGAAGANVLTF. In DNA, the CDR3 is TGTGCCAGCAGCCCCGGCCGAAGGGGGGCAGCTGGGGCCAACGTCCTGACTTTC.

This sequence joins TRBV11-2 and TRBJ1-3; maybe TRBD1 (6 bases). CDR1 is SGHAT and CDR2 is FQNNGV in the germline V gene. Deletions cut 6 bases from V and 0 bases from J, with 9 bases between. This CDR3 is 14 amino acids long. As DNA, the CDR3 is TGTGCCAGCAGTGAGGGGGGCTCTGGAAACACCATATATTTT. Amino acid sequence: CASSEGGSGNTIYF.

This clone occurred a few times. The chain is built from TRBV7-2 and TRBJ2-1; possible D gene TRBD1, 5 bases. The CDR3 extends over 18 amino acids. V gave up 3 bases and J gave up 3 bases, with 21 bases separating them. The germline V gene encodes CDR1 SGHTA and CDR2 FQGNSA. The CDR3 sequence: CASSFWVPSTAIYNEQFF. The CDR3 DNA follows: TGTGCCAGCAGCTTTTGGGTACCTTCGACAGCAATCTACAATGAGCAGTTCTTC.

This chain uses TRBV28 with TRBJ2-7; D tentatively fits TRBD1 or TRBD2 (6 bases each). The CDR3 is 16 amino acids. The V gene lost 4 bases and the J gene lost 2 bases, with 18 bases spanning the gap. Germline V gives CDR1 MDHEN, CDR2 SYDVKM. Written as DNA, the CDR3 is TGTGCCAGCAGTTCTCCCTTAGGGGGAGGAGCCTACGAGCAGTACTTC. This encodes CASSSPLGGGAYEQYF.

The V and J genes are TRBV13 and TRBJ1-1, with D uncertain. V lost 5 bases and J 5 bases, leaving 15 bases between the germline ends. Germline V gene data show CDR1 as PRHDT and CDR2 as FYEKMQ (reference sequence). The CDR3 has 14 residues. The CDR3 nucleotides are TGTGCCAGCAGCCCTAGCCTAACGAGGACTGAAGCTTTCTTT. Amino acids: CASSPSLTRTEAFF.

The rearrangement joins TRBV27 to TRBJ2-2; 8 bases map to TRBD2. Unmatched junction bases numbered 14, after V lost 4 bases and J lost 4 bases. This CDR3 contains 18 residues. Looked up from germline, CDR1 is MNHEY and CDR2 is SMNVEV (reference sequence). The CDR3 reads CASSSVRRLAGITGELFF. CDR3 bases: TGTGCCAGCAGTTCGGTACGGCGGTTAGCGGGGATCACCGGGGAGCTGTTTTTT.

The chain couples TRBV11-3 to TRBJ2-2, with TRBD1 as a possible D gene (6 bases). Germline CDR1 SGHNT, CDR2 YENEEA. V lost 0 bases, J lost 1 base, and 18 bases lay in between. This CDR3 has 19 amino acids. CDR3 sequence reads: CASSLDWYRDTENTGELFF. CDR3 bases: TGTGCCAGCAGCTTAGATTGGTACCGGGACACCGAGAACACCGGGGAGCTGTTTTTT.

The chain joins TRBV2 to TRBJ2-2; 12 nucleotides line up with TRBD2. The CDR3 consists of 14 residues. Germline V gene sequence: CDR1 SNHLY, CDR2 FYNNEI. Trimming cost V 10 bases and J 5 bases; bases outside gene matches: 5. The CDR3: CATLAGGPTGELFF. As DNA, the CDR3 is TGTGCCACCCTAGCGGGAGGGCCAACCGGGGAGCTGTTTTTT.

The chain uses TRBV6-5 and TRBJ2-7; possibly TRBD2 for D (5 bases). The CDR3 is 15 amino acids. V gave up 8 bases and J gave up 6 bases, with 23 bases separating them. Germline V gene data show CDR1 as MNHEY and CDR2 as SVGAGI. The CDR3 loop reads CASSPQRSYLREQYF. In DNA form, the CDR3 reads TGTGCCAGCTCCCCCCAGCGGAGCTACCTACGCGAGCAGTACTTC.

The gene calls are TRBV2 and TRBJ2-6; D uncertain. V lost 4 bases and J 2 bases, leaving 9 bases between the germline ends. Germline assignment: CDR1 SNHLY and CDR2 FYNNEI. CDR3 length: 15 residues. The CDR3 is CASSVIRAGANVLTF. CDR3 bases: TGTGCCAGCAGTGTTATCAGAGCTGGGGCCAACGTCCTGACTTTC.

The chain employs TRBV19 and TRBJ2-1; 10 bases match TRBD2. The ends lost 4 bases at V and 4 bases at J; junction bases unmatched: 4. This CDR3 region has 15 residues. Germline V gene lookup returns CDR1 LNHDA and CDR2 SQIVND (reference sequence). In DNA, the CDR3 is TGTGCCAGTAGTAGTACTAGCGGGGAGTACAATGAGCAGTTCTTC. Residues: CASSSTSGEYNEQFF.

The chain joins TRBV18 to TRBJ2-7, with a possible D match to TRBD1 (5 bases). V was trimmed by 2 bases and J by 4 bases, leaving 15 bases between them. CDR1 and CDR2 (germline): KGHSH, LQKENI. The CDR3 sequence is 15 residues long. The CDR3 loop is CASSPSIRGRYEQYF. The CDR3 DNA is TGTGCCAGCTCACCAAGTATAAGGGGCAGGTACGAGCAGTACTTC.

This chain joins TRBV2 and TRBJ2-7; D not certain. The V gene lost 0 bases and the J gene lost 6 bases, with 15 bases spanning the gap. The V gene's germline CDR1 is SNHLY and CDR2 FYNNEI. The CDR3 has 15 amino acids. Written as DNA, the CDR3 is TGTGCCAGCAGTGAAGCGGTGTCTATCCCCTCCGAGCAGTACTTC. Translating it yields CASSEAVSIPSEQYF.

The chain recombines TRBV28 with TRBJ2-1; no reliable D call. The V gene's germline CDR1 is MDHEN and CDR2 SYDVKM. The length of the CDR3 is 12 residues. Trimming left V 4 bases short and J 7 bases short, with 8 bases between. The CDR3 protein is CASSSLANEQFF. Here the CDR3 DNA reads TGTGCCAGCAGTTCTTTGGCTAATGAGCAGTTCTTC. Complete variable domain (other parts from reference TRBV28 and TRBJ2-1): DVKVTQSSRYLVKRTGEKVFLECVQDMDHENMFWYRQDPGLGLRLIYFSYDVKMKEKGDIPEGYSVSREKKERFSLILESASTNQTSMYLCASSSLANEQFFGPGTRLTVL.

The chain combines TRBV29-1 with TRBJ2-7, with 8 bases fitting TRBD2. This CDR3 comprises 12 residues. The V gene end was trimmed by 7 bases and the J gene end by 1 base; junction bases not matched to a gene: 3. Germline assignment: CDR1 SQVTM and CDR2 ANQGSEA. This CDR3 reads CSGGTRSYEQYF. CDR3 bases: TGCAGCGGTGGGACTAGGTCCTACGAGCAGTACTTC.

This sequence joins TRBV27 and TRBJ2-1, with 16 bases lining up with TRBD2. CDR1 and CDR2 from the germline V gene are MNHEY and SMNVEV (reference sequence). Trimming took 2 bases from V and 5 from J; bases not matched to a gene: 15. This CDR3 contains 21 residues. The CDR3 DNA reads as TGTGCCAGCAGTTTACGTGGGGTCCCGGGACTAGCGGGAGGGCCTAACAATGAGCAGTTCTTC. Translating gives CASSLRGVPGLAGGPNNEQFF.

In DNA, the CDR3 is TGCGCCAGCAGCCCAGGGGGGGCCAGGTTGAACACTGAAGCTTTCTTT. Translating gives CASSPGGARLNTEAFF. This sequence joins TRBV5-1 and TRBJ1-1; TRBD1 aligns across 7 bases. Germline lookup yields CDR1 SGHRS and CDR2 YFSETQ. The ends lost 4 bases at V and 0 bases at J; junction bases unmatched: 9. CDR3 length: 16 amino acids.

V gene TRBV6-4 combines with J gene TRBJ2-1, with 9 bases that match TRBD2. CDR3 length: 13 amino acids. V was pared by 6 bases and J by 6 bases, with 3 bases of the junction left unmatched. Germline V gives CDR1 MRHNA, CDR2 SNTAGT. The CDR3 sequence is CASSASGVNEQFF. The CDR3 bases are TGTGCCAGCAGCGCTAGCGGGGTCAATGAGCAGTTCTTC.